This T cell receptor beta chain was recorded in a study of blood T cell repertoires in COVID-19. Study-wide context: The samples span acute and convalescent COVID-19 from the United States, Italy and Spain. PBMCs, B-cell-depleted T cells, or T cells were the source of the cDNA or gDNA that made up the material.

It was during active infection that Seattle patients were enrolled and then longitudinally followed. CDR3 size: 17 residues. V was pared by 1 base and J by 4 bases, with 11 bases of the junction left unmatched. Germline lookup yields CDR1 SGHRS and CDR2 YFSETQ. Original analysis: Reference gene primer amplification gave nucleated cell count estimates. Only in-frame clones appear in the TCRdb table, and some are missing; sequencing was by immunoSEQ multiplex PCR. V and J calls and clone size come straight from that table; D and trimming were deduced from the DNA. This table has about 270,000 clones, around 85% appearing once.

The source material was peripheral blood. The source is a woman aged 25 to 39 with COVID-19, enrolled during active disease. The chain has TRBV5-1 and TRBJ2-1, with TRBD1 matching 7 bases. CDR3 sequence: CASSLPNPTGIYNEQFF. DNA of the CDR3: TGCGCCAGCAGCTTGCCCAATCCGACAGGGATATACAATGAGCAGTTCTTC.